These 14 T cell receptor beta chains originate from one sample sequenced in a study of T cell responses to AZD1222 COVID-19 vaccine. TCRdb keeps only in-frame clones here, not all; method: immunoSEQ multiplex PCR. The sample lists roughly 67,000 clones; about 91% were seen once. The sequencing here drew on peripheral blood, taken on day 0 of AZD1222 vaccination. These receptors all come from an adult in good health.

The rearrangement links TRBV5-6 to TRBJ2-7; D perhaps matches TRBD2 (5 bases). Deletions cut 4 bases from V and 0 bases from J, with 20 bases between. Germline V lookup: CDR1 SGHDT, CDR2 YYEEEE. This CDR3 comprises 17 residues. CDR3 sequence (DNA): TGTGCCAGCAGCCCTCAGTGGACTCTCAGGAGCTCCTACGAGCAGTACTTC. It is translated as CASSPQWTLRSSYEQYF. The full variable domain, completed using reference TRBV5-6 and TRBJ2-7, is DAGVTQSPTHLIKTRGQQVTLRCSPKSGHDTVSWYQQALGQGPQFIFQYYEEEERQRGNFPDRFSGHQFPNYSSELNVNALLLGDSALYLCASSPQWTLRSSYEQYFGPGTRLTVT.

The chain is built from TRBV5-4 and TRBJ2-1; the match to TRBD2 covers 8 bases. Germline loops: CDR1 SGHNT, CDR2 YYREEE (reference sequence). The CDR3 has 16 amino acids. V trimming: 4 bases; J trimming: 2 bases; junction bases outside the gene matches: 8. The CDR3 DNA follows: TGTGCCAGCAGCCCCGGGGGGGTAGTCACCTACAATGAGCAGTTCTTC. Translating it yields CASSPGGVVTYNEQFF.

This rearrangement joins TRBV9 to TRBJ2-1; no reliable D call. CDR3 length equals 11 residues. V lost 0 bases, J lost 9 bases, and 4 bases lay in between. Germline values: CDR1 SGDLS, CDR2 YYNGEE. CDR3 residues: CASSVGVEQFF. Written as DNA, the CDR3 is TGTGCCAGCAGCGTAGGTGTTGAGCAGTTCTTC. The full variable domain, with the rest looked up from reference TRBV9 and TRBJ2-1, is DSGVTQTPKHLITATGQRVTLRCSPRSGDLSVYWYQQSLDQGLQFLIQYYNGEERAKGNILERFSAQQFPDLHSELNLSSLELGDSALYFCASSVGVEQFFGPGTRLTVL.

This clone was seen only a few times. This chain links TRBV19 with TRBJ2-7; 8 positions match TRBD1. The CDR3 totals 16 residues. J gave up 3 bases and V 1 base, and 8 bases lay outside the gene matches. In germline, CDR1 is LNHDA, CDR2 SQIVND (reference sequence). The CDR3 loop is CASSIGGTGRDYEQYF. The CDR3 DNA follows: TGTGCCAGTAGTATAGGGGGGACAGGACGGGACTACGAGCAGTACTTC.

The rearrangement joins TRBV5-5 to TRBJ1-2, with D unresolved. The CDR3 length is 12 residues. Trimming cost V 3 bases and J 2 bases, with 5 bases left between them. The germline gives CDR1 SGHKS, CDR2 YYEKEE (reference sequence). CDR3 amino acids: CASSYENYGYTF. CDR3 coding DNA: TGTGCCAGCAGCTACGAAAACTATGGCTACACCTTC. The entire variable domain, with the rest obtained from reference TRBV5-5 and TRBJ1-2, is as follows: DAGVTQSPTHLIKTRGQQVTLRCSPISGHKSVSWYQQVLGQGPQFIFQYYEKEERGRGNFPDRFSARQFPNYSSELNVNALLLGDSALYLCASSYENYGYTFGSGTRLTVV.

V gene TRBV6-5 combines with J gene TRBJ2-7; 8 bases map to TRBD2. Germline CDR1 and CDR2: MNHEY and SVGAGI. There are 14 residues in the CDR3. V was pared by 9 bases and J by 7 bases, with 14 bases of the junction left unmatched. CDR3 amino acids: CASQTGTSLGEQYF. CDR3 DNA sequence: TGTGCCAGTCAAACCGGGACTAGTTTGGGTGAGCAGTACTTC.

This rearrangement joins TRBV9 to TRBJ2-3; no clear D gene. Trimming pared 0 bases from V and 4 bases from J, leaving 3 bases between. This CDR3 region has 12 residues. Germline-derived CDR1 and CDR2 are SGDLS and YYNGEE. The CDR3 protein is CASSVAADTQYF. CDR3 DNA: TGTGCCAGCAGCGTAGCCGCAGATACGCAGTATTTT.

V usage is TRBV19 and J usage is TRBJ2-5, with D perhaps given as TRBD1 or TRBD2 (5 bases each). V was shortened by 4 bases and J by 1 base, with 10 bases between the two germline ends. CDR1 is LNHDA and CDR2 is SQIVND in the germline V gene (reference sequence). This CDR3 is 14 amino acids long. The CDR3 spells CASSRDGTQETQYF. The CDR3 nucleotides read TGTGCCAGTAGTAGGGACGGAACCCAAGAGACCCAGTACTTC. The variable domain in full, with the rest retrieved from reference TRBV19 and TRBJ2-5, is DGGITQSPKYLFRKEGQNVTLSCEQNLNHDAMYWYRQDPGQGLRLIYYSQIVNDFQKGDIAEGYSVSREKKESFPLTVTSAQKNPTAFYLCASSRDGTQETQYFGPGTRLLVL.

The chain links TRBV9 to TRBJ2-3; no clear D gene. Germline CDR1 reads SGDLS; CDR2 reads YYNGEE. This CDR3 is 12 amino acids long. V lost 4 bases and J lost 2, with 5 bases in between. In DNA, the CDR3 is TGTGCCAGCAGCCCTCCCACAGATACGCAGTATTTT. Translation: CASSPPTDTQYF.

The rearrangement uses TRBV6-2 or TRBV6-3 and TRBJ1-4, with TRBD1 identical over 9 bases. Germline V gene data show CDR1 as MNHEY and CDR2 as SVGEGT. The V and J ends lost 0 bases and 5 bases, in that order; junction bases with no gene match: 13. The CDR3 contains 19 residues. In DNA form, the CDR3 reads TGTGCCAGCAGTTACTCGAGAGCACAGGGGGCGGTTTGGAATGAAAAACTGTTTTTT. It encodes CASSYSRAQGAVWNEKLFF.

This chain joins TRBV14 and TRBJ2-4, with D perhaps matching TRBD2 (5 bases). This CDR3 is built from 14 residues. Trimming took off 4 bases at V and 2 bases at J, with 9 bases between the two ends. The germline CDR1 and CDR2 sequences are SGHDN and FVKESK. The CDR3, as DNA: TGTGCCAGCAGCCTACTAGGGACCAAAAACATTCAGTACTTC. Amino acid sequence: CASSLLGTKNIQYF.

This chain uses TRBV28 with TRBJ1-2, with a possible D match to TRBD1 (5 bases). V was shortened by 7 bases and J by 5 bases, with 17 bases between the two germline ends. The CDR3 is made up of 14 amino acids. Germline V gene lookup returns CDR1 MDHEN and CDR2 SYDVKM. In DNA form, the CDR3 reads TGTGCCAGCAACCCGGGGACGGTGCAATATGGCTACACCTTC. It specifies CASNPGTVQYGYTF.

The table lists this clone with a count of one. The CDR3 sequence: CASSLYSVRISYEQYF. CDR3 DNA sequence: TGTGCCAGCAGCTTATATTCAGTACGCATCTCCTACGAGCAGTACTTC. The chain couples TRBV7-3 to TRBJ2-7; D ambiguous. Trimming took off 2 bases at V and 0 bases at J, with 14 bases between the two ends. Germline lookup yields CDR1 SGHTA and CDR2 FQGTGA. There are 16 residues in the CDR3.

This chain connects TRBV12-3 or TRBV12-4 to TRBJ2-7, with 7 bases that match TRBD1. V shed 5 bases and J 3 bases; nucleotides not matched to a gene: 4. This CDR3 is 13 amino acids long. Here the CDR3 reads CASSPGQRYEQYF. The DNA of the CDR3 is TGTGCCAGCAGTCCGGGACAGCGCTACGAGCAGTACTTC.